This T cell receptor beta chain was profiled in a study of cytotoxic CD8 clonotypes in ibrutinib-treated CLL. Study-wide background: The patient breakdown showed under 12 relapsed/refractory and roughly 14 treatment-naive cases, with under 18 IGHV unmutated. It was after a median about 11 months of treatment, range 6 to 36, that response samples were taken.

Study conclusions and caveats: A difference in sampling times existed between sustained-remission and progressing patients.

This clone was counted between two and nine times. Its specificity is unknown. The planned depth of sequencing spanned 1 in 200,000 to 1 in 1 million T cells. Assay: immunoSEQ multiplex PCR; the TCRdb copy retains only in-frame clones and omits some. This sample carries about 9,400 clones, about 59% of them seen once, and the ten largest clones take 15% to 20%. The CDR3 has 14 residues. Germline CDR1 and CDR2: LNHNV and YYDKDF (reference sequence). V was clipped by 0 bases and J by 10 bases, with 10 bases between them. The chain joins TRBV15 to TRBJ1-6, with unresolved D. This specimen was PBMCs, taken before ibrutinib treatment. This clonotype was obtained from a human donor with chronic lymphocytic leukemia. CDR3 residues: CATSREWFSSPLHF. CDR3 nucleotide sequence: TGTGCCACCAGCAGAGAGTGGTTTTCCTCACCCCTCCACTTT.